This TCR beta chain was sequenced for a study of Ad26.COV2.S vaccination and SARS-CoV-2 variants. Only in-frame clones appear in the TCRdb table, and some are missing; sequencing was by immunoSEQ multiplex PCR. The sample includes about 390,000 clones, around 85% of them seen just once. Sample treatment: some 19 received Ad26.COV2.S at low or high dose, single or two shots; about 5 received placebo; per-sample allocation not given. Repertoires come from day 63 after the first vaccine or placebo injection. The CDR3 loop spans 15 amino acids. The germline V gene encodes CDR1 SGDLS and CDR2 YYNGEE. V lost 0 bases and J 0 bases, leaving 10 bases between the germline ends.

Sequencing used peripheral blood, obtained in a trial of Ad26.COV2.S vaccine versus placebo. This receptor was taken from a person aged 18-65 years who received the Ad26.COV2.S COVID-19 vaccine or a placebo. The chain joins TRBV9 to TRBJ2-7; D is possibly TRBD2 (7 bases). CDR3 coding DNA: TGTGCCAGCAGCGTAGAGGGGGGGATCTCCTACGAGCAGTACTTC. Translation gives CASSVEGGISYEQYF.